This T cell receptor beta chain appears in the sequencing data of a study of blood T cell repertoires in COVID-19. CDR3 length equals 13 residues. CDR1 is MNHEY, CDR2 SVGEGT, per germline. V was pared by 5 bases and J by 6 bases, with 3 bases of the junction left unmatched. Authors' methods: Amplified reference gene primers provided the basis for estimating nucleated cell counts. The repertoire was sequenced with immunoSEQ multiplex PCR; TCRdb's copy has only in-frame clones and lacks some. That table gives V, J and clone size, and the DNA gave D and trimming. The profile shows around 87,000 clones, roughly 88% of them singletons.

The chain carries TRBV6-2 or TRBV6-3 and TRBJ1-3; 8 bases agree with TRBD1. This TCR was sampled from a human donor with active COVID-19. The donor label of this sample is uncertain. Sequenced input: peripheral blood. The CDR3 sequence is CASSRDRKNTIYF. The CDR3 nucleotides are TGTGCCAGCAGTCGGGACAGGAAAAACACCATATATTTT.